This T cell receptor (beta chain) was retrieved from a study of blood T cell repertoires in COVID-19. Study-wide background: Sites in the United States, Italy and Spain provided acute and convalescent COVID-19 samples. PBMCs, B-cell-depleted T cells, or T cells provided the cDNA or gDNA that made up the material.

Before being deemed recovered, Cohort 3 donors had two negative PCRs, clearance, or symptom resolution. V shed 11 bases, J shed 4 bases, and the junction held 10 bases outside the gene matches. The CDR3 has 13 residues. Germline V gene lookup returns CDR1 SGHVS and CDR2 FNYEAQ. Under the authors' procedure: Reference gene primer amplification in the assay estimated nucleated cell counts. Data came from immunoSEQ multiplex PCR; TCRdb stores just in-frame clones and leaves some out. Clone size and the V and J calls come from that table; the DNA yielded D and trimming. The sample has 250,000 to 350,000 clones, just over 85% seen once.

Sequenced material: PBMCs or T cells enriched from blood (not recorded which). V gene TRBV7-6 combines with J gene TRBJ2-5, with 7 nucleotides matching TRBD2. The clonotype comes from a woman under 30 who had recovered from COVID-19. Here the CDR3 DNA reads TGTGCCGCGGAGACTAGCCGGGGAGAGACCCAGTACTTC. Translated: CAAETSRGETQYF.